A selection of T cell receptor beta chains follows, all from one sample in a study of cytomegalovirus exposure and HLA in healthy donors. The method was immunoSEQ multiplex PCR; TCRdb's version includes in-frame clones alone and lacks a portion of them. The table records some 180,000 clones, approximately 82% of them present only once. Sequencing was done on a sample of PBMCs. The origin of the receptors is a woman aged 18-29 years in good health and CMV-seronegative. CDR3s include the opening cysteine and the closing phenylalanine or tryptophan. Each record gives: clone size, D gene, J gene, V gene, CDR3 DNA, CDR3 protein. A D gene is named only where the DNA matches it firmly. Where a row states a size, it is once, few, many or the class of an expanded clone; other rows omit it.

size: .
D: .
J: TRBJ2-3
V: TRBV28
DNA: TGTGCCAGCAGTTTTCGGGAAGCACCTAGCACAGATACGCAGTATTTT
CDR3: CASSFREAPSTDTQYF

size: .
D: TRBD1
J: TRBJ1-2
V: TRBV15
DNA: TGTGCCACCAGCAGAGAAAACAGGGGGCCCACCTTC
CDR3: CATSRENRGPTF

size: once
D: .
J: TRBJ2-7
V: TRBV5-1
DNA: TGCGCCAGCAGCTTGGCTGGGACTCCTTTTATACTCACGGAGCAATACTTC
CDR3: CASSLAGTPFILTEQYF

size: .
D: TRBD1
J: TRBJ1-1
V: TRBV11-2
DNA: TGTGCCAGCAGCTTATCCGGGACAGGAAACACTGAAGCTTTCTTT
CDR3: CASSLSGTGNTEAFF

size: .
D: TRBD1
J: TRBJ2-7
V: TRBV13
DNA: TGTGCCAGCAGCTCGACCCCGGACAGGGGGGGCGAGCAGTACTTC
CDR3: CASSSTPDRGGEQYF

size: .
D: .
J: TRBJ1-3
V: TRBV27
DNA: TGTGCCAGCAGTCCTCTGGGAGGTGGTGGAAACACCATATATTTT
CDR3: CASSPLGGGGNTIYF

size: once
D: .
J: TRBJ2-7
V: TRBV5-6
DNA: TGTGCCAGCAGCTTGAGGACAGTAAGGACAAGATACGAGCAGTACTTC
CDR3: CASSLRTVRTRYEQYF

size: .
D: .
J: TRBJ2-1
V: TRBV21-1
DNA: TGTGCCAGCAGCAAAGATGGGGGACTAGCGGGGAGCTTAGCATACAATGAGCAGTTCTTC
CDR3: CASSKDGGLAGSLAYNEQFF

size: .
D: TRBD1
J: TRBJ2-1
V: TRBV28
DNA: TGTGCCAGCAGTCCGTGGACAGGGGGCTACAATGAGCAGTTCTTC
CDR3: CASSPWTGGYNEQFF

size: once
D: .
J: TRBJ2-7
V: TRBV4-2
DNA: TGTGCCAGCAGCCAAGAACAAGGCGGAAGGTACGAGCAGTACTTC
CDR3: CASSQEQGGRYEQYF

size: .
D: .
J: TRBJ1-1
V: TRBV6-5
DNA: TGTGCCAGCAGTTACGATCGGACACTACCAAACACTGAAGCTTTCTTT
CDR3: CASSYDRTLPNTEAFF

size: once
D: TRBD1
J: TRBJ1-5
V: TRBV30
DNA: TGTGCCTGTAGCGGGACAGTGCTCTCCAATCAGCCCCAGCATTTT
CDR3: CACSGTVLSNQPQHF

size: .
D: .
J: TRBJ1-2
V: TRBV6-1
DNA: TGTGCCAGCAGTGAAGTCACAGAGCCTTGGGGCTACACCTTC
CDR3: CASSEVTEPWGYTF

size: .
D: TRBD1
J: TRBJ1-1
V: TRBV27
DNA: TGTGCCAGCAGCCCCGGGACAGGGGGCTATGAAGCTTTCTTT
CDR3: CASSPGTGGYEAFF

size: .
D: TRBD1
J: TRBJ1-2
V: TRBV5-4
DNA: TGTGCCAGCAGCCTAGGGACAGGGCTTAACTATGGCTACACCTTC
CDR3: CASSLGTGLNYGYTF

size: .
D: .
J: TRBJ1-2
V: TRBV13
DNA: TGTGCCAGCAGCTTGGACGGGGGTTCGACTAACTATGGCTACACCTTC
CDR3: CASSLDGGSTNYGYTF

size: .
D: TRBD2
J: TRBJ2-1
V: TRBV11-2
DNA: TGTGCCAGCAGCTTAGTGGCTAGCGGGGGACAAGATGAGCAGTTCTTC
CDR3: CASSLVASGGQDEQFF

size: .
D: TRBD1
J: TRBJ2-3
V: TRBV11-2
DNA: TGTGCCAGCAGCTTGGGACAGTCCACAGATACGCAGTATTTT
CDR3: CASSLGQSTDTQYF

size: .
D: .
J: TRBJ2-7
V: TRBV6-6
DNA: TGTGCAGCGGGTAGGGGGCTCAAGCTTGAGCAGTACTTC
CDR3: CAAGRGLKLEQYF

size: .
D: .
J: TRBJ1-2
V: TRBV6-6
DNA: TGTGCCAGCGTCGGGGGTCCGTATGGCTACACCTTC
CDR3: CASVGGPYGYTF

size: .
D: .
J: TRBJ2-1
V: TRBV7-9
DNA: TGTGCCAGCAGACACAGGGATGGGAATGAGCAGTTCTTC
CDR3: CASRHRDGNEQFF

size: .
D: .
J: TRBJ1-4
V: TRBV20-1
DNA: TGCAGTGCTAAGCAGGGAGAAAAACTGTTTTTT
CDR3: CSAKQGEKLFF

size: .
D: TRBD2
J: TRBJ2-7
V: TRBV6-5
DNA: TGTGCCAGCAGTTACTCCGGACTAGCTCTATACGAGCAGTACTTC
CDR3: CASSYSGLALYEQYF

size: .
D: TRBD1
J: TRBJ2-1
V: TRBV6-5
DNA: TGTGCCAGCAGCCCCGACAGGGCTGAGCAGTTCTTC
CDR3: CASSPDRAEQFF

size: .
D: TRBD2
J: TRBJ2-1
V: TRBV27
DNA: TGTGACAGCAGTTTAGCGGGAGGGAACAATGAGCAGTTCTTC
CDR3: CDSSLAGGNNEQFF

size: few
D: .
J: TRBJ2-7
V: TRBV30
DNA: TGTGCCTGGAGTGTATTTGGGGCCGGGACTTCCCCCTACGAGCAGTACTTC
CDR3: CAWSVFGAGTSPYEQYF

size: .
D: .
J: TRBJ1-5
V: TRBV25-1
DNA: TGTGCCAGCAGTGATGCGGGGGTCATCAATCAGCCCCAGCATTTT
CDR3: CASSDAGVINQPQHF

size: .
D: .
J: TRBJ2-7
V: TRBV5-1
DNA: TGCGCCAGCAGCTTTCCTACCTACGAGCAGTACTTC
CDR3: CASSFPTYEQYF